This T cell receptor beta chain was obtained from a study of shared clonotypes between healthy human individuals (dated by TCRdb to 2018 to 2021). Regarding the complete study: Three men and two women, aged 18 to 49 years, made up the cohort. For each donor, CD4 naive and CD4 memory were each given three plates, CD8 naive was given two plates, and CD8 memory was given one plate. To estimate repertoire size and how much clonotype sharing occurs between individuals, the study deeply sequenced the blood TCR repertoires of five healthy adults. Libraries were prepared and TCR repertoires were sequenced by different laboratories using diverse techniques, in order to increase sequencing depth and limit assay-specific biases. Per donor, leukapheresis produced somewhere between about 0.94 and 8.9 billion PBMCs.

The donors were healthy, HIV-negative adults with no recently reported acute infections or vaccinations. All donors were Caucasian adults living in Nashville, Tennessee, USA. CD8 memory samples were composed of magnetically selected CD45RO+ cells combined with CCR7-negative CD45RA+ effector memory (TemRA) cells. Blood was obtained by leukapheresis, after which PBMCs were separated by Ficoll-Histopaque density gradient centrifugation and cryopreserved in liquid nitrogen vapor phase. Analytical flow cytometry was used to check the purity and quantity of each magnetically sorted T cell population. Genomic DNA was isolated from each sorted fraction and quantified by UV absorbance on a Nanodrop 2000c. Comment on this clone: Its antigen remains undetermined. No much larger clone exists at a distance of one base, and base qualities are not known.

From the cysteine up to the phenylalanine, the CDR3 has a length of 17 residues. Only the CDR3 part of the read is kept: 51 bases, read in frame from the first base. As encoded in the germline V gene (reference sequence), CDR1 is SEHNR while CDR2 is FQNEAQ. V is clipped by 3 bases and J by 7 bases, and the sequence between their germline boundaries is 25 bases long. Using the deep immunoSEQ assay, TCR CDR3 regions were amplified from genomic DNA by multiplex PCR. Extracted genomic DNA from each cell subset was distributed evenly across all wells of several immunoSEQ 96-well plates, and each plate was treated as a replicate. Each replicate PCR for sorted subsets received approximately 220 ng genomic DNA, equal to roughly 29,000 T cell genomes. The purified libraries were quantified using a Qubit 3.0 fluorometer, sized with a Bioanalyzer 2100, and then quantified again using the KAPA Library Quantification kit. Each immunoSEQ 96-well plate was sequenced on its own single-read 150-cycle Illumina NextSeq 550 flow cell. In the source study's methods: Because the immunoSEQ output held only junctional sequences and lacked quality scores, the filtering could not match the filtering applied to full-length reads. To assign V/J genes and CDR3, sequences were annotated against IMGT germline references using PyIR, a Python wrapper for IgBLAST v1.9. Reads were filtered out if the reads had weak V/J assignments (E-value above 1e-6), no CDR3, stop codons, out-of-frame junctions, or ambiguous translated residues. V3J clonotypes were defined as sequences sharing the same inferred V gene, J gene, and CDR3 amino acid sequence. To compute the percentage overlap between repertoires, the number of shared unique clonotypes was divided by the size of the smaller repertoire. Repertoire richness was assessed with RTK rarefaction, the Chao1 estimator, and Recon v2.1 estimates of unobserved clonotypes. For all TCRbeta clonotypes obtained by the gDNA method from several donors, generation probabilities were computed with OLGA. TCRdb obtained this table from immuneACCESS and retained in-frame rearrangements with V and J assigned. These tables miss some clones; where compared with another copy, unresolved V genes account for less than half of the shortfall, and the remainder is unexplained. For V, J and clone size, that table is used; D and trimming come from the DNA. Across this sample there are a few hundred thousand clones, with roughly 84% seen only once. The ten largest clones take up 15% to 20% of the sample.

Study-wide conclusions, independent of this receptor: Sampling was restricted to blood, and TCR repertoires in tissue are likely to differ from TCR repertoires in blood. Roughly 5% of naive CD4, 3.5% of naive CD8, 2.3% of memory CD4, and over 0.35% of memory CD8 clonotypes were shared across a handful of donors. Estimated clonotype richness was generally larger for naive than for memory subsets. Clonotypes shared by all four sorted-subset donors showed higher generation probabilities than non-shared clonotypes. Based on pairwise subsampling, the degree of clonotype sharing among donors was expected to be affected by sequencing depth. Because the study included only a small number of donors, the genetic and exposure-history diversity represented was limited. Incomplete sequencing was indicated by rarefaction of sorted-subset datasets, despite the large sequencing depth.

The chain links TRBV7-9 with TRBJ2-7, and possibly TRBD2, on 6 matching bases. This TCR derives from a man aged 18 to 30 in good health. The specimen sequenced was memory CD8+ T cells sorted from blood. The sample's cell subset or site label, decoded: CD45RO+ cells pooled with CCR7-negative TemRA cells. The sequenced DNA: TGTGCCAGCAGCTTCTTACAATTGGGACTGCCAAAAAAGGAGCAGTACTTC. It encodes CASSFLQLGLPKKEQYF.